This TCR beta chain was observed in a study of T cell repertoires in cytomegalovirus infection. Germline V CDR1 and CDR2: LGHNA, YSLEER. V was pared by 0 bases and J by 1 base, with 6 bases between. The CDR3 runs to 14 residues. TCRdb independently ran MiXCR on the reads; one entry per CDR3 protein. This repertoire shows approximately 500,000 distinct CDR3 sequences, 26% found once; its top ten account for approximately 13%. This TCR was sampled from a human donor in good health (CMV status not recorded). Some clones in this sample may be carry-over from other donors' samples. Sequences were obtained from PBMCs. V and J are TRBV4-3 and TRBJ1-1; D is undetermined. The chain's CDR3 is CASSQEQRNTEAFF. CDR3 bases: TGCGCCAGCAGCCAAGAACAGAGGAACACTGAAGCTTTCTTT.